One and the same sample provided the 5 T cell receptor beta chains below, sequenced in a study of CD8 T cells in ankylosing spondylitis. TCRdb recomputed calls from the 5' RACE reads with MiXCR, one row per CDR3 protein. Of under 250,000 distinct CDR3 sequences listed, approximately 12% were seen once; the top ten hold 6.8%. The sequenced material came from blood, either unsorted or a sorted T cell fraction (not recorded which). The source is a male donor with ankylosing spondylitis or in good health (not recorded which).

This chain links TRBV29-1 with TRBJ2-1; 10 bases fit TRBD1. V dropped 0 bases and J dropped 2; count of bases not matched to a gene: 4. Germline V gene lookup returns CDR1 SQVTM and CDR2 ANQGSEA. This CDR3 has 16 amino acids. The CDR3 region is CSVEEGQGPTYNEQFF. The CDR3 DNA sequence: TGCAGCGTTGAAGAGGGACAGGGGCCAACCTACAATGAGCAGTTCTTC.

J is TRBJ1-1 and V is TRBV29-1; D gene ambiguous. Germline values: CDR1 SQVTM, CDR2 ANQGSEA. The CDR3 runs 12 residues. Trimming left V 6 bases short and J 4 bases short, with 12 bases between. The CDR3 DNA reads TGCAGCGTCGCTACATTTATCACTGAAGCTTTCTTT. Translated, it gives CSVATFITEAFF.

This clonotype came up many times. The rearrangement joins TRBV29-1 to TRBJ2-1; D unresolved. The germline gives CDR1 SQVTM, CDR2 ANQGSEA. V lost 0 bases and J 10 bases, leaving 10 bases between the germline ends. The CDR3 is 12 amino acids. CDR3 residues: CSVEDRVYEQFF. In DNA form, the CDR3 reads TGCAGCGTTGAAGATCGGGTGTACGAGCAGTTCTTC.

This clonotype appeared once. A read error may be the cause here, since a much bigger clone is one base away. CDR3 sequence reads: CACSLVLAGGNTQYF. As DNA, the CDR3 is TGTGCCTGCTCCCTGGTACTAGCGGGAGGAAATACGCAGTATTTT. The chain carries TRBV6-2 or TRBV6-3 and TRBJ2-3, with 12 bases fitting TRBD2. Per germline, CDR1 MNHEY and CDR2 SVGEGT. Trimming cost V 11 bases and J 7 bases; bases outside gene matches: 13. This CDR3 spans 15 amino acids.

The table lists this clonotype with many counts. This chain joins TRBV7-2 and TRBJ2-1, with D perhaps matching TRBD2 (7 bases). The V end was cut by 7 bases, the J end by 7 bases, with 17 bases between. Germline V CDR1 and CDR2: SGHTA, FQGNSA. The CDR3 length is 14 residues. The CDR3 here is CASTNRGGRNEQFF. CDR3 in DNA: TGTGCCAGCACCAATAGGGGGGGGCGGAATGAGCAGTTCTTC.